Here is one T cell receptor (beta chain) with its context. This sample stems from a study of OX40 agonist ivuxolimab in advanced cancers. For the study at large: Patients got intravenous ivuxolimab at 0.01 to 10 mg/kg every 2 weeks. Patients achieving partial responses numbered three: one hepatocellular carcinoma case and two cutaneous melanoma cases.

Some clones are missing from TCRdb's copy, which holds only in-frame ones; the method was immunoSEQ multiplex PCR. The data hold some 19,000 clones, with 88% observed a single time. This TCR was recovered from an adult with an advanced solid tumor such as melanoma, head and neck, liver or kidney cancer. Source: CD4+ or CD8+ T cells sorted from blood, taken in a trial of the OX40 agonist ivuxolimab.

The CDR3 sequence is CASSPPDRTGELFF. The CDR3 nucleotides read TGTGCCAGCAGCCCCCCGGACAGGACCGGGGAGCTGTTTTTT. The genes are TRBV7-9 and TRBJ2-2; 7 nucleotides line up with TRBD1. Looked up from germline, CDR1 is SEHNR and CDR2 is FQNEAQ (reference sequence). V was pared by 5 bases and J by 5 bases, with 5 bases of the junction left unmatched. This CDR3 has 14 amino acids.